A single sample is the source of the 15 T cell receptor beta chains below, sequenced in a study of CD8+ T cells in alopecia areata. As the sequencing template, cDNA was produced by extracting RNA and reverse transcribing it. Here immunoSEQ multiplex PCR was the method, and the copy in TCRdb shows in-frame clones only, minus some. The table shows more than 150,000 clones, with 50% to 60% occurring only once. Sequencing was performed on CD4+ T cells sorted from blood, taken at week 0. These receptors came from a human donor with alopecia areata.

This chain joins TRBV29-1 and TRBJ1-1; a possible D gene is TRBD1 (6 bases). Per the germline V gene, CDR1 is SQVTM and CDR2 is ANQGSEA. The CDR3 covers 15 residues. The V end lost 7 bases, the J end lost 4 bases, and 22 bases lay between the germline ends. CDR3 residues: CSAPKGGGASTEAFF. The DNA for the CDR3 is TGCAGCGCACCAAAGGGGGGGGGCGCGAGCACTGAAGCTTTCTTT.

The chain recombines TRBV5-6 with TRBJ2-5, with 8 positions matching TRBD1. CDR1 and CDR2 from the germline V gene are SGHDT and YYEEEE. The ends lost 4 bases at V and 3 bases at J; junction bases unmatched: 8. The CDR3 spans 15 residues. The chain's CDR3 is CASSAWTGNKETQYF. The DNA of the CDR3 is TGTGCCAGCAGCGCCTGGACAGGGAATAAAGAGACCCAGTACTTC.

Only a few counts were recorded for this clone. The chain joins TRBV19 to TRBJ2-2, with TRBD2 matching over 10 bases. The CDR3 spans 16 residues. From germline, CDR1 is LNHDA and CDR2 SQIVND (reference sequence). Trimming took 7 bases from V and 4 from J; bases not matched to a gene: 9. CDR3 sequence: CASNGAGGPGTGELFF. CDR3 nucleotide sequence: TGTGCCAGTAATGGAGCGGGGGGGCCGGGCACCGGGGAGCTGTTTTTT.

This clone was seen only a few times. The chain joins TRBV7-2 to TRBJ1-2; D gene unclear. Germline V gene lookup returns CDR1 SGHTA and CDR2 FQGNSA. The CDR3 totals 14 residues. V lost 3 bases, J lost 4 bases, and 12 bases lay in between. CDR3 sequence: CASSFPGSSYGYTF. For the CDR3, the DNA is TGTGCCAGCAGCTTTCCAGGTTCCTCCTATGGCTACACCTTC.

This sequence joins TRBV4-1 and TRBJ1-4; D may be TRBD1 (5 bases). This CDR3 region has 15 residues. Per germline, CDR1 MGHRA and CDR2 YSYEKL. V shed 1 base and J shed 8 bases, with 14 bases lying between them. In DNA form, the CDR3 reads TGCGCCAGCAGCCAAGTGGGGGGAGTGGGGGAAAAACTGTTTTTT. As protein: CASSQVGGVGEKLFF.

This sequence joins TRBV29-1 and TRBJ2-7, with 12 bases that match TRBD2. This CDR3 region has 15 residues. Trimming cost V 6 bases and J 7 bases; bases outside gene matches: 13. Germline values: CDR1 SQVTM, CDR2 ANQGSEA. The CDR3 DNA follows: TGCAGCGTCCTTGGGGCTAGCGGGGGGGCTCGGGAGCAGTACTTC. Translated, it gives CSVLGASGGAREQYF.

This chain uses TRBV6-1 with TRBJ1-5; a weak D match, TRBD1 (6 bases). The V gene lost 6 bases and the J gene lost 4 bases, with 13 bases spanning the gap. CDR1 MNHNS and CDR2 SASEGT come from the germline V gene. The CDR3 loop spans 14 amino acids. The CDR3 coding sequence is TGTGCCAGCAGCCACAGGGTGTCGAATCAGCCCCAGCATTTT. This sequence encodes CASSHRVSNQPQHF.

The chain links TRBV29-1 to TRBJ1-1; D remains unclear. The CDR3 sequence is 11 residues long. Germline-derived CDR1 and CDR2 are SQVTM and ANQGSEA. The V end lost 4 bases, the J end lost 7 bases, and 10 bases lay between the germline ends. Here the CDR3 DNA reads TGCAGCGTTGTTAAGGGCTATGAAGCTTTCTTT. Amino acids: CSVVKGYEAFF.

This chain joins TRBV2 and TRBJ1-1; D is ambiguous. V was trimmed by 6 bases and J by 2 bases, leaving 13 bases between them. Germline V gene data show CDR1 as SNHLY and CDR2 as FYNNEI. This CDR3 is built from 14 residues. CDR3 amino acids: CASSPFGVNTEAFF. As DNA, the CDR3 is TGTGCCAGCAGCCCCTTTGGGGTTAACACTGAAGCTTTCTTT.

V gene TRBV4-1 combines with J gene TRBJ1-1, with D unresolved. Germline V gene lookup returns CDR1 MGHRA and CDR2 YSYEKL. V lost 0 bases, J lost 3 bases, and 5 bases lay in between. The CDR3 consists of 13 residues. The CDR3 DNA reads as TGCGCCAGCAGCCAAGATGTGGACACTGAAGCTTTCTTT. Protein product: CASSQDVDTEAFF.

The gene calls are TRBV27 and TRBJ2-2, with D possibly TRBD2 on 6 matching bases. The CDR3 covers 15 residues. From germline, CDR1 is MNHEY and CDR2 SMNVEV (reference sequence). V dropped 6 bases and J dropped 7 bases, with 18 bases sitting between them. The CDR3 region has the DNA TGTGCCAGCAGCCGTAGGGTCCTGGAGGGCGGGGAGCTGTTTTTT. Its protein is CASSRRVLEGGELFF.

The rearrangement joins TRBV5-6 to TRBJ1-2, with 7 bases lining up with TRBD1. Per germline, CDR1 SGHDT and CDR2 YYEEEE. V shed 1 base and J 2 bases; nucleotides not matched to a gene: 8. This CDR3 region has 16 residues. CDR3 sequence: CASSLNRGLSNYGYTF. Here the CDR3 DNA reads TGTGCCAGCAGCTTGAACAGGGGCCTTAGCAACTATGGCTACACCTTC.

The chain couples TRBV6-5 to TRBJ1-2; 9 bases match TRBD1. CDR1 is MNHEY and CDR2 is SVGAGI in the germline V gene. This CDR3 spans 14 amino acids. Trimming at V came to 4 bases and at J to 2 bases, leaving 2 bases not matched to a gene. The DNA for the CDR3 is TGTGCCAGCAGTTGGGGACAGGGAAACTATGGCTACACCTTC. Amino acid sequence: CASSWGQGNYGYTF.

The chain combines TRBV7-9 with TRBJ2-3; 11 bases map to TRBD2. This CDR3 spans 15 amino acids. V shed 0 bases, J shed 6 bases, and the junction held 2 bases outside the gene matches. Germline CDR1 SEHNR, CDR2 FQNEAQ (reference sequence). This CDR3 reads CASSLARLAGDTQYF. DNA of the CDR3: TGTGCCAGCAGCTTAGCGAGACTAGCGGGGGATACGCAGTATTTT.

The chain combines TRBV29-1 with TRBJ2-3; maybe TRBD1 (6 bases). Germline assignment: CDR1 SQVTM and CDR2 ANQGSEA. The CDR3 contains 15 residues. Trimming shortened V by 3 bases and J by 0 bases, and 13 bases separated the two germline ends. CDR3 loop: CSVDRGFSSTDTQYF. The DNA for the CDR3 is TGCAGCGTTGACAGGGGATTTTCTAGCACAGATACGCAGTATTTT.